This TCR beta chain is drawn from a study of blood T cells in healthy people across ages. Study-level points and caveats: CMV infection status of these donors was not known. PBMC samples, being unsorted, prevented any conclusive comparison of naive and antigen-experienced cells.

Next came a second PCR, run for about 7 to 11 cycles, which used a sample-barcoded 5' primer along with a J-beta primer mix. TCRdb passed the 5' RACE reads through MiXCR, listing each CDR3 protein once. This sample has 1.5 million to 2 million distinct CDR3 sequences, with around 50% found just once. Peripheral blood was drawn, 7.5 to 10 milliliters per donor. Of note for this clonotype: Its antigen is currently unknown.

Germline V CDR1 and CDR2: MNHNS, SASEGT. Deletions cut 9 bases from V and 8 bases from J, with 20 bases between. The CDR3 contains 14 residues. This chain links TRBV6-1 with TRBJ2-1, with D perhaps being TRBD1 or TRBD2 (5 bases each). This TCR was sampled from a woman in her forties in good health. Sample: blood. The CDR3 DNA is TGTGCCAGTCGCCCCCCAGGGAGTATCGATGAGCAGTTCTTC. It codes for CASRPPGSIDEQFF.